The 19 T cell receptor beta chains reported below all come from one sample, sequenced in a study of tumor-infiltrating lymphocytes in primary liver carcinoma. Without any cell sorting, 20-30 mg of bulk tissue yielded co-extracted RNA and DNA. The researchers produced TCR beta cDNA from about 510 ng total RNA with a constant-region primer. TCR beta libraries came from three nested multiplex PCR rounds using slightly modified ARM-PCR. Each of the first two PCR rounds ran around 10 cycles with TRBV1-TRBV30 forward and C-beta reverse primers. Using its own MiXCR run on the multiplex PCR reads, TCRdb lists one record per CDR3 protein. The table has 70,000 to 85,000 distinct CDR3 sequences, about 70% seen once. Sequenced: liver tumor tissue from sampling region 4. Documented subset: tumor region T4, right-lateral pole. Receptor source: a woman aged 55-69 years with primary liver carcinoma and hepatitis B virus infection.

Points on this clonotype: A read error may account for a junction end that differs from germline. J is TRBJ1-3 and V is TRBV6-6; no definite D call. Germline assignment: CDR1 MNHNY and CDR2 SVGAGI (reference sequence). The CDR3 runs 17 residues. The CDR3 DNA reads as TGTGCCAGCAGTTACGGAGCGGACGAAAGCTCTGAAAACACCATATATTTT. Its protein product is CASSYGADESSENTIYF.

Regarding this clonotype: A much larger clone lies a single base off, so this may be a read error. As DNA, the CDR3 is TGTGCCAGCAGCGGAGGGGCGCCCACAGAGACGCAGTATTTT. It encodes CASSGGAPTETQYF. The chain employs TRBV9 and TRBJ2-3; the D gene could be TRBD1 or TRBD2 (5 bases each). CDR1 is SGDLS and CDR2 is YYNGEE in the germline V gene. This CDR3 comprises 14 residues.

As to this clonotype: Possible read error: a much larger clone is one base away. The chain employs TRBV28 and TRBJ2-5, with D perhaps being TRBD1 or TRBD2 (5 bases each). Germline V gives CDR1 MDHEN, CDR2 SYDVKM. This CDR3 spans 17 amino acids. The CDR3 reads CASSWDGWGPTQETQHF. As DNA, the CDR3 is TGTGCCAGCAGTTGGGACGGGTGGGGCCCAACCCAAGAGACCCAGCACTTC.

This clonotype has at least ten counts. V usage is TRBV30 and J usage is TRBJ1-2; D remains unclear. The germline V gene has CDR1 GTSNPN and CDR2 SVGIG (reference sequence). CDR3 length: 13 amino acids. V gave up 0 bases and J gave up 8 bases, with 13 bases separating them. CDR3 coding DNA: TGTGCCTGGAGTGTATCGGCCCAAACCGGCTACACCTTC. Residues: CAWSVSAQTGYTF.

The chain employs TRBV11-1 and TRBJ2-7, with a tentative D call TRBD2 (6 bases). Looked up from germline, CDR1 is SGHAT and CDR2 is FQDESV (reference sequence). V was cut by 5 bases and J by 9 bases, with 23 bases left in between. This CDR3 has 15 amino acids. CDR3 protein: CASSPPTAGLRVQYF. The CDR3 nucleotides are TGTGCCAGCAGCCCTCCCACAGCAGGACTACGCGTGCAGTACTTC.

For this clonotype: This clone may be a read error of a much larger clone one base away. The rearrangement joins TRBV14 to TRBJ2-7, with no clear D. Germline V gene sequence: CDR1 SGHDN, CDR2 FVKESK. CDR3 length: 14 amino acids. The CDR3 DNA reads as TGTGCCAGCAGCCAAAACCCCCCGCGCTACGGGCAGTACTTC. It encodes CASSQNPPRYGQYF.

A word on this clonotype: A read error may produce the germline difference seen at one junction end. This chain connects TRBV4-1 to TRBJ2-3; no firm D call. Germline V gene lookup returns CDR1 MGHRA and CDR2 YSYEKL. CDR3 length equals 15 residues. CDR3 bases: TGTGCCAGCAGGCCCTTACCCTCCACCACAGATACGCAGTATTTT. Translating gives CASRPLPSTTDTQYF.

This clonotype was observed once. The germline gene is not matched at one end of the junction; a read error may be the cause. The CDR3 DNA reads TGTGTCAGCAGCCAAGGGGGACACGGCTCCTACGAGCAGTACTTC. Encoded protein: CVSSQGGHGSYEQYF. The rearrangement uses TRBV4-2 and TRBJ2-7; tentative D call: TRBD1 (6 bases). CDR1 is LGHNA and CDR2 is YNFKEQ in the germline V gene. The CDR3 has 15 amino acids.

As to this clonotype: This may come from a read error, since a much larger clone is one base off. This sequence joins TRBV10-3 and TRBJ2-3; a possible D gene is TRBD1 (5 bases). CDR3 length equals 11 residues. Per the germline V gene, CDR1 is ENHRY and CDR2 is SYGVKD. The CDR3 DNA is TGTGCCATCAGGGGCACAGGTACGCAGTATTTT. Translation: CAIRGTGTQYF.

Note on this clonotype: This could be a read error, since a much larger clone is one nucleotide away. The chain uses TRBV7-9 and TRBJ2-7; TRBD1 matches at 7 bases. This CDR3 has 14 residues. The V gene's germline CDR1 is SEHNR and CDR2 FQNEAQ (reference sequence). DNA for the CDR3: TGTGCCAGCAGCTCACAGGGGTTCTCTTACGAGCACTACTTC. This gives the protein CASSSQGFSYEHYF.

This clonotype has just one count. Relative to the germline gene, one junction end is altered; a read error may explain this. This chain uses TRBV6-1 with TRBJ2-5, with D tentatively TRBD1 (7 bases). Germline V gene lookup returns CDR1 MNHNS and CDR2 SASEGT. This CDR3 comprises 15 residues. The CDR3 here is CASGVRDSQQETQCF. DNA for the CDR3: TGTGCCAGCGGTGTGCGGGACAGTCAACAAGAGACCCAGTGCTTC.

This clonotype was detected only once. A junction end diverges from the germline sequence, so it may reflect a read error. The V gene is TRBV6-1, the J gene TRBJ1-2; the D gene is possibly TRBD1 (5 bases). The germline V gene has CDR1 MNHNS and CDR2 SASEGT. The CDR3 extends over 13 amino acids. CDR3 bases: TGTGACAGCAGCCGGGGGGGATACTATGGCTACACCTTC. Translated, it gives CDSSRGGYYGYTF.

As concerns this clonotype: This clone may be a read error of a much larger clone one base away. CDR3 sequence: CASSLFREYYEQYF. For the CDR3, the DNA is TGTGCCAGCAGCTTGTTCCGGGAGTACTACGAGCAGTACTTC. This rearrangement joins TRBV13 to TRBJ2-7; tentative D call: TRBD2 (6 bases). Trimming stripped 3 bases from V and 3 bases from J, with 12 bases between. Germline V gives CDR1 PRHDT, CDR2 FYEKMQ (reference sequence). The CDR3 has 14 residues. Full variable domain (outside the CDR3, taken from reference TRBV13 and TRBJ2-7): AAGVIQSPRHLIKEKRETATLKCYPIPRHDTVYWYQQGPGQDPQFLISFYEKMQSDKGSIPDRFSAQQFSDYHSELNMSSLELGDSALYFCASSLFREYYEQYFGPGTRLTVT.

This clonotype was seen only a few times. This chain connects TRBV9 to TRBJ1-1; D gene uncertain. Between the trimmed V and J ends, which lost 0 bases and 5 bases, there was a span of 8 bases. Germline CDR1 is SGDLS and CDR2 is YYNGEE. This CDR3 has 13 residues. CDR3 in amino acids: CASSVEERTEAFF. The CDR3 bases are TGTGCCAGCAGCGTAGAGGAAAGGACTGAAGCTTTCTTT.

As for this clonotype: At one end the junction does not follow the germline gene, possibly because of a read error. The chain recombines TRBV4-1 with TRBJ1-2; D might be TRBD1 (5 bases). Germline lookup yields CDR1 MGHRA and CDR2 YSYEKL. This CDR3 contains 17 residues. The CDR3 nucleotides are TGCGCCAACAGCCTCGAGGGGAGAGTTTCGTATTCTGGTGGCTACACCTTC. It specifies CANSLEGRVSYSGGYTF.

About this clonotype: At one end the junction does not follow the germline gene, possibly because of a read error. This chain links TRBV12-3 or TRBV12-4 with TRBJ2-5, with 11 positions matching TRBD2. This CDR3 is built from 17 residues. The CDR3 loop is CASRRLAGGSRVEDQCF. The CDR3 nucleotides are TGTGCCAGCAGAAGATTAGCGGGAGGGTCAAGAGTAGAAGACCAGTGCTTC.

In this sample, this clonotype turned up many times. The chain carries TRBV6-1 and TRBJ2-7, with D perhaps matching TRBD2 (5 bases). The CDR3 is 14 residues long. Germline loops: CDR1 MNHNS, CDR2 SASEGT. With 5 bases removed from V and 0 bases from J, the gap between germline ends came to 11 bases. The CDR3 nucleotides are TGTGCCAGCAGTTCACAGCGGAGCTCCTACGAGCAGTACTTC. This codes for CASSSQRSSYEQYF.

This clonotype was detected ten times or more. This chain links TRBV12-3 or TRBV12-4 with TRBJ1-1; D remains unclear. This CDR3 region has 14 residues. Trimming took off 7 bases at V and 1 base at J, with 13 bases between the two ends. The CDR3 DNA reads TGTGCCAGCACCTACCAGCACCCGAACACTGAAGCTTTCTTT. Translating gives CASTYQHPNTEAFF.

A remark on this clonotype: The junction and the germline gene differ at one end; a read error may be behind it. This chain joins TRBV11-3 and TRBJ2-3; D unclear. Germline CDR1 is SGHNT and CDR2 is YENEEA. CDR3 size: 15 residues. DNA of the CDR3: TGTGCCAGCAGCTTAGTGCCAGGAAGCAAAGATACACAGTATTTT. It encodes CASSLVPGSKDTQYF. Drawing the rest from reference TRBV11-3 and TRBJ2-3, the complete variable domain is EAGVVQSPRYKIIEKKQPVAFWCNPISGHNTLYWYLQNLGQGPELLIRYENEEAVDDSQLPKDRFSAERLKGVDSTLKIQPAELGDSAVYLCASSLVPGSKDTQYFGPGTRLTVL.